The 21 T cell receptor beta chains reported below all come from one sample, sequenced in a study of shared clonotypes between healthy human individuals. The repertoire was sequenced with immunoSEQ multiplex PCR; TCRdb's copy has only in-frame clones and lacks some. The sample includes over 850,000 clones, about 80% seen only once; the top ten take 0.61%. Sequencing was done on a sample of memory CD4+ T cells from PBMCs. The subset was: CD45RA-negative fraction. The receptors originated from a man between 18 and 35 years old in good health. Some clones in this sample may be carry-over from other donors' samples.

This clone is a singleton in its sample. Here the CDR3 reads CASSFGPGGVITEAFF. The CDR3 bases are TGTGCCAGCAGCTTTGGACCGGGAGGAGTTATCACTGAAGCTTTCTTT. The rearrangement uses TRBV11-2 and TRBJ1-1; no definite D call. This CDR3 is built from 16 residues. The germline CDR1 and CDR2 sequences are SGHAT and FQNNGV. Trimming shortened V by 3 bases and J by 4 bases, and 18 bases separated the two germline ends.

This clone turned up a few times. J is TRBJ2-3 and V is TRBV7-3; 9 bases agree with TRBD2. The V gene end was trimmed by 1 base and the J gene end by 6 bases; junction bases not matched to a gene: 11. This CDR3 spans 17 amino acids. In germline, CDR1 is SGHTA, CDR2 FQGTGA. The CDR3 protein is CASSLKSGSGSMDTQYF. The CDR3 region has the DNA TGTGCCAGCAGCTTAAAGTCCGGTAGCGGGAGTATGGATACGCAGTATTTT.

The chain carries TRBV18 and TRBJ1-1; D not resolved. Germline values: CDR1 KGHSH, CDR2 LQKENI. This CDR3 is 14 amino acids long. V shed 6 bases and J shed 1 base, with 12 bases lying between them. The CDR3, as DNA: TGTGCCAGCTCTCCAGGACTCGGGAACACTGAAGCTTTCTTT. It yields the protein CASSPGLGNTEAFF.

The V call is TRBV19, the J call TRBJ2-7; D call uncertain. Germline CDR1 is LNHDA and CDR2 is SQIVND (reference sequence). The CDR3 extends over 17 amino acids. Trimming removed 4 bases at V and 4 bases at J, with 23 bases between. As DNA, the CDR3 is TGTGCCAGTAGTACCCCTTCCCTGGACCGTACTTCATACGAGCAGTACTTC. Protein sequence: CASSTPSLDRTSYEQYF.

This clone was seen more than once but under ten times. This chain connects TRBV9 to TRBJ1-4, with TRBD1 identical over 10 bases. Germline CDR1 SGDLS, CDR2 YYNGEE. Germline trimming cut 4 bases from V and 8 bases from J; bases unmatched to any gene: 5. The CDR3 runs to 14 residues. The CDR3 nucleotides are TGTGCCAGCAGCAAGGGACAGGGGAGGGAAAAACTGTTTTTT. Translation gives CASSKGQGREKLFF.

This clone was observed a handful of times. The gene calls are TRBV9 and TRBJ1-4; TRBD1 is a possible D gene (5 bases). Per germline, CDR1 SGDLS and CDR2 YYNGEE. This CDR3 has 13 residues. Deletions cut 5 bases from V and 8 bases from J, with 13 bases between. The CDR3 DNA sequence: TGTGCCAGCAGTCGGGGACCAGGGGAAAAACTGTTTTTT. It encodes CASSRGPGEKLFF. Looking up the rest from reference TRBV9 and TRBJ1-4 gives the full variable domain: DSGVTQTPKHLITATGQRVTLRCSPRSGDLSVYWYQQSLDQGLQFLIQYYNGEERAKGNILERFSAQQFPDLHSELNLSSLELGDSALYFCASSRGPGEKLFFGSGTQLSVL.

The sample holds one count of this clone. The genes are TRBV28 and TRBJ1-1; unclear D gene. The CDR3 has 16 residues. V lost 2 bases and J lost 0, with 13 bases in between. Germline CDR1 MDHEN, CDR2 SYDVKM. CDR3 loop: CASSLVGTVMNTEAFF. In DNA, the CDR3 is TGTGCCAGCAGTTTAGTGGGAACAGTTATGAACACTGAAGCTTTCTTT.

Concerning this clone itself: Within the sample, other DNA sequences also encode this same CDR3. The chain links TRBV5-1 to TRBJ2-6; tentative D call: TRBD2 (5 bases). The V end lost 0 bases, the J end lost 2 bases, and 6 bases lay between the germline ends. The CDR3 has 15 residues. Germline loops: CDR1 SGHRS, CDR2 YFSETQ. This chain's CDR3 is CASSLAGAGANVLTF. DNA of the CDR3: TGCGCCAGCAGCTTGGCCGGGGCTGGGGCCAACGTCCTGACTTTC. Full variable domain (missing parts from reference TRBV5-1 and TRBJ2-6): KAGVTQTPRYLIKTRGQQVTLSCSPISGHRSVSWYQQTPGQGLQFLFEYFSETQRNKGNFPGRFSGRQFSNSRSEMNVSTLELGDSALYLCASSLAGAGANVLTFGAGSRLTVL.

This clone showed up many times. V is TRBV11-3 and J is TRBJ2-1, with 9 bases lining up with TRBD2. Germline V CDR1 and CDR2: SGHNT, YENEEA. This CDR3 has 18 residues. The V segment lost 7 bases and the J segment 4 bases; nucleotides outside the gene matches: 17. The CDR3 DNA follows: TGTGCCAGCACCACCGAGGCGGGCCTAGCGGGAAGATACAATGAGCAGTTCTTC. This sequence encodes CASTTEAGLAGRYNEQFF. Looking up the rest from reference TRBV11-3 and TRBJ2-1 gives the full variable domain: EAGVVQSPRYKIIEKKQPVAFWCNPISGHNTLYWYLQNLGQGPELLIRYENEEAVDDSQLPKDRFSAERLKGVDSTLKIQPAELGDSAVYLCASTTEAGLAGRYNEQFFGPGTRLTVL.

The V call is TRBV5-1, the J call TRBJ2-5, with D perhaps matching TRBD1 (5 bases). Germline V gene sequence: CDR1 SGHRS, CDR2 YFSETQ. The CDR3 has 15 amino acids. V lost 2 bases to trimming and J lost 5 bases, with 16 bases between them. The CDR3 loop reads CASSLQDTFRETQYF. The CDR3 region has the DNA TGCGCCAGCAGCTTACAGGACACTTTCCGGGAGACCCAGTACTTC.

The chain links TRBV28 to TRBJ2-7; the match to TRBD2 covers 13 bases. Germline values: CDR1 MDHEN, CDR2 SYDVKM. The CDR3 consists of 13 residues. Trimming at V came to 8 bases and at J to 3 bases, leaving 1 base not matched to a gene. Written as DNA, the CDR3 is TGTGCCAGCCGGACTAGCGGGAGCTACGAGCAGTACTTC. This gives the protein CASRTSGSYEQYF.

V is TRBV28 and J is TRBJ1-2; D uncertain. The CDR3 is 15 residues long. V lost 7 bases and J 1 base, leaving 16 bases between the germline ends. The germline CDR1 and CDR2 sequences are MDHEN and SYDVKM. CDR3 DNA sequence: TGTGCCAGCACCCCCATAGGGATGGGTAACTATGGCTACACCTTC. Residues: CASTPIGMGNYGYTF.

The V call is TRBV7-9, the J call TRBJ2-7, with TRBD2 as a possible D gene (6 bases). CDR1 is SEHNR, CDR2 FQNEAQ, per germline (reference sequence). The CDR3 consists of 14 residues. V lost 1 base and J 2 bases, leaving 9 bases between the germline ends. The CDR3 reads CASSLVSGPYEQYF. DNA for the CDR3: TGTGCCAGCAGCTTAGTTAGCGGCCCCTACGAGCAGTACTTC. The variable domain in full, with the rest retrieved from reference TRBV7-9 and TRBJ2-7, is DTGVSQNPRHKITKRGQNVTFRCDPISEHNRLYWYRQTLGQGPEFLTYFQNEAQLEKSRLLSDRFSAERPKGSFSTLEIQRTEQGDSAMYLCASSLVSGPYEQYFGPGTRLTVT.

This clone has only a few counts. The V gene is TRBV4-1, the J gene TRBJ2-3; TRBD2 matches 9 bases. CDR3 length equals 16 residues. V gave up 1 base and J gave up 5 bases; unmatched junction bases: 7. CDR1 MGHRA and CDR2 YSYEKL come from the germline V gene. The CDR3 DNA reads TGCGCCAGCAGCCAAGGGGGCGGGAGGGCGGTAGATACGCAGTATTTT. Its protein is CASSQGGGRAVDTQYF.

V and J are TRBV5-1 and TRBJ1-1; TRBD1 aligns across 7 bases. The CDR3 is made up of 16 amino acids. The trim removed 0 bases at V and 5 bases at J, leaving 10 bases unmatched. From germline, CDR1 is SGHRS and CDR2 YFSETQ. CDR3 DNA sequence: TGCGCCAGCAGCTTGGGTGGACAGGTGAGGGGTACTGAAGCTTTCTTT. Translation gives CASSLGGQVRGTEAFF.

The chain joins TRBV16 to TRBJ2-7; the D is unclear. Germline V gene lookup returns CDR1 KGHSY and CDR2 FQNENV. The CDR3 runs to 15 residues. V was cut by 2 bases and J by 5 bases, with 16 bases left in between. CDR3 in amino acids: CASSQQRLPSNEQYF. CDR3 nucleotide sequence: TGTGCCAGCAGCCAACAAAGACTCCCCTCGAACGAGCAGTACTTC. The full variable domain, completed using reference TRBV16 and TRBJ2-7, is GEEVAQTPKHLVRGEGQKAKLYCAPIKGHSYVFWYQQVLKNEFKFLISFQNENVFDETGMPKERFSAKCLPNSPCSLEIQATKLEDSAVYFCASSQQRLPSNEQYFGPGTRLTVT.

A remark on this clone: It is likely a read error: a sequence one base away is far more abundant. The chain combines TRBV30 with TRBJ1-2; weak D call: TRBD1 (6 bases). The CDR3 totals 14 residues. Germline CDR1 is GTSNPN and CDR2 is SVGIG (reference sequence). Trimming took off 5 bases at V and 9 bases at J, with 22 bases between the two ends. The DNA for the CDR3 is TGTGCCTGGGGGAGGGACACGGGACGAAGTAGCTACACCTTC. Translated, it gives CAWGRDTGRSSYTF.

The chain joins TRBV7-8 to TRBJ2-7; D ambiguous. Germline assignment: CDR1 SGHVS and CDR2 FQNEAQ. Trimming took 0 bases from V and 3 from J, leaving 15 bases between them. The CDR3 has 16 amino acids. CDR3: CASSLALQRLVYEQYF. In DNA, the CDR3 is TGTGCCAGCAGCTTAGCCTTACAGAGATTGGTCTACGAGCAGTACTTC.

The chain combines TRBV29-1 with TRBJ2-1, with TRBD2 matching 13 bases. This CDR3 comprises 14 residues. J was trimmed by 1 base and V by 7 bases; bases with no gene match: 1. The V gene's germline CDR1 is SQVTM and CDR2 ANQGSEA. The CDR3, as DNA: TGCAGCGGACTAGCGGGAGGTTCCTACAATGAGCAGTTCTTC. As protein: CSGLAGGSYNEQFF.

V and J are TRBV2 and TRBJ1-5; 7 bases align to TRBD1. Germline-derived CDR1 and CDR2 are SNHLY and FYNNEI. CDR3 length: 14 amino acids. The ends lost 6 bases at V and 4 bases at J; junction bases unmatched: 6. The CDR3 bases are TGTGCCAGCAGCCGGACAGGTTCTAATCAGCCCCAGCATTTT. Its translation is CASSRTGSNQPQHF.

The chain couples TRBV29-1 to TRBJ2-2; D is perhaps TRBD2 (6 bases). V was pared by 7 bases and J by 2 bases, with 20 bases between. The CDR3 sequence is 16 residues long. Looked up from germline, CDR1 is SQVTM and CDR2 is ANQGSEA. The CDR3 DNA reads as TGCAGCGCAGAAGGGTCGGGACTCCTCAACACCGGGGAGCTGTTTTTT. It encodes CSAEGSGLLNTGELFF.